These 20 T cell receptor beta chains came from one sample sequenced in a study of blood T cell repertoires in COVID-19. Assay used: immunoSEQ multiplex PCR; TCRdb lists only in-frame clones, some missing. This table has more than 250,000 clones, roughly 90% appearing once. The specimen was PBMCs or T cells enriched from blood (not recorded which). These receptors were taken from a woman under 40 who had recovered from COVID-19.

CDR3 residues: CASRARLAGSDTQYF. The DNA of the CDR3 is TGTGCCAGCAGGGCGCGGCTAGCGGGGTCCGATACGCAGTATTTT. The chain combines TRBV6-5 with TRBJ2-3; 9 nucleotides match TRBD2. There are 15 residues in the CDR3. With 6 bases clipped from V and 6 bases from J, the junction kept 10 bases outside the gene matches. Germline-derived CDR1 and CDR2 are MNHEY and SVGAGI.

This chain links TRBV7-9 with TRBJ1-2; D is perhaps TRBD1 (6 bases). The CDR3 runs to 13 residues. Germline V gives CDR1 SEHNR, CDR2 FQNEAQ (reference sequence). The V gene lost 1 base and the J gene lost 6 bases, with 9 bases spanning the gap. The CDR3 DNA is TGTGCCAGCAGCTTAGGGGCAGGGGATGGCTACACCTTC. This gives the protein CASSLGAGDGYTF.

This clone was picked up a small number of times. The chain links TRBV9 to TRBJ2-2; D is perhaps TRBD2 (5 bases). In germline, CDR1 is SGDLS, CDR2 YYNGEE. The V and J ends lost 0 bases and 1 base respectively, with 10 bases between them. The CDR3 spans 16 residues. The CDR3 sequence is CASSVASSKNTGELFF. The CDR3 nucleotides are TGTGCCAGCAGCGTAGCGTCTAGCAAGAACACCGGGGAGCTGTTTTTT.

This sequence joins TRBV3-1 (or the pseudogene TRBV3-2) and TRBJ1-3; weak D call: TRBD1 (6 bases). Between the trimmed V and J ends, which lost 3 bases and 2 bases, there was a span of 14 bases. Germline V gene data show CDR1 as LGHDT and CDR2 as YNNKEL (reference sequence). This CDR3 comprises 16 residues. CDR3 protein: CASSQTGTTTGNTIYF. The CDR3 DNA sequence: TGTGCCAGCAGCCAGACCGGGACAACGACTGGAAACACCATATATTTT.

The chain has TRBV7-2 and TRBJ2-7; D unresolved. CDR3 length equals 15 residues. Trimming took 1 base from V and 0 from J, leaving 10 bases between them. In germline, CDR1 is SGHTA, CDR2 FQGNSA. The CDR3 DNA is TGTGCCAGCAGCTTAGGGTTAAGTAGCTCCTACGAGCAGTACTTC. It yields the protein CASSLGLSSSYEQYF.

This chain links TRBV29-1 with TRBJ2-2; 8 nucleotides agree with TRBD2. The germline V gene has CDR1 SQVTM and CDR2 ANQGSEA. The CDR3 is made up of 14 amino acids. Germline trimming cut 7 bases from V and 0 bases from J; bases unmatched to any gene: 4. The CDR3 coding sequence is TGCAGCGCCGGGGGGGGACCGAACACCGGGGAGCTGTTTTTT. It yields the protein CSAGGGPNTGELFF.

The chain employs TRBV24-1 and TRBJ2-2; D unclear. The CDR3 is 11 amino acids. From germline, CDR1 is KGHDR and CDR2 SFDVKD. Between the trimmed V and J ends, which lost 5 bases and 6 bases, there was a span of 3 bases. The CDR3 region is CATSAAGELFF. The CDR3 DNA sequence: TGTGCCACCAGTGCGGCCGGGGAGCTGTTTTTT.

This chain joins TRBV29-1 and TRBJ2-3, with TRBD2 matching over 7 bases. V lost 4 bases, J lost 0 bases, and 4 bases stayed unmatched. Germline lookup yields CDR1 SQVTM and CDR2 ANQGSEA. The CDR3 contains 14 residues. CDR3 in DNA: TGCAGCGTTGGAGTAGCGGGTAGCACAGATACGCAGTATTTT. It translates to CSVGVAGSTDTQYF.

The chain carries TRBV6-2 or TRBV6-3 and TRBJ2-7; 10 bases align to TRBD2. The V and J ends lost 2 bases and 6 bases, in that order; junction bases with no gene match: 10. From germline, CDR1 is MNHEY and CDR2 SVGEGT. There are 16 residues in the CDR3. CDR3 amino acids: CASSYPRGTSELEQYF. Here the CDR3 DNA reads TGTGCCAGCAGTTACCCAAGAGGGACTAGCGAACTCGAGCAGTACTTC.

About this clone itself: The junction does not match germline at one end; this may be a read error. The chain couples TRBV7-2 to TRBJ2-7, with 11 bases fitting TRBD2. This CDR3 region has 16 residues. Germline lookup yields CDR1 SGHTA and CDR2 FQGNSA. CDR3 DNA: TGTGCCAGCAGCGTAGCGGGAGGGGGATTAATCTACGAGCAGTACTTC. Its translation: CASSVAGGGLIYEQYF.

CDR3 coding DNA: TGTGCCAGTAGTATGGCGATCGGGGATAATCAGCCCCAGCATTTT. Protein: CASSMAIGDNQPQHF. This chain links TRBV19 with TRBJ1-5, with unresolved D. The germline gives CDR1 LNHDA, CDR2 SQIVND (reference sequence). CDR3 length: 15 amino acids. The germline V and J ends were trimmed by 3 bases and 4 bases, with 13 bases remaining between them.

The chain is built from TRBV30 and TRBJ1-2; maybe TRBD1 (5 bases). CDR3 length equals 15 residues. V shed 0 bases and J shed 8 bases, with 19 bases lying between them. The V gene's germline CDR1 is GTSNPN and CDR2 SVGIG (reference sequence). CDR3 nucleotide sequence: TGTGCCTGGAGTGTGCCCCGGGCAGGGCCCCACGGCTACACCTTC. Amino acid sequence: CAWSVPRAGPHGYTF.

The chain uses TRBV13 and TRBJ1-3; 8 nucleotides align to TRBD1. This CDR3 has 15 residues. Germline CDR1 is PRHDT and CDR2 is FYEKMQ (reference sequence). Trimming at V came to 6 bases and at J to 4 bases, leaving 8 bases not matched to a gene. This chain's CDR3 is CASRRTGGTGNTIYF. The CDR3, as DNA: TGTGCCAGCAGACGTACAGGGGGAACGGGAAACACCATATATTTT.

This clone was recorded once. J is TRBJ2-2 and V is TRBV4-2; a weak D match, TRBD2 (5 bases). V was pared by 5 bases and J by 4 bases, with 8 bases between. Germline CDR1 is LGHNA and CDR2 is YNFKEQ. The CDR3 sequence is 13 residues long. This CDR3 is CASSEGFTGELFF. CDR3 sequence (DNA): TGTGCCAGCAGCGAGGGTTTCACCGGGGAGCTGTTTTTT.

As DNA, the CDR3 is TGTGCCAGCAGCTCTTGGACAGAGGAGTACAATGAGCAGTTCTTC. It yields the protein CASSSWTEEYNEQFF. The J gene is TRBJ2-1, the V gene TRBV11-2; possible D gene TRBD1, 6 bases. The CDR3 has 15 residues. Germline CDR1 is SGHAT and CDR2 is FQNNGV. Trimming left V 4 bases short and J 4 bases short, with 14 bases between.

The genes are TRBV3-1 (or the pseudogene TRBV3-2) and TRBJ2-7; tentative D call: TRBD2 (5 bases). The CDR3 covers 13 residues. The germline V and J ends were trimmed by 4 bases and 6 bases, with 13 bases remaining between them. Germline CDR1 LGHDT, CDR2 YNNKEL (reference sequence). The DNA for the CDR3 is TGTGCCAGCAGCCGCGATAGCGCGGTCGAGCAGTACTTC. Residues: CASSRDSAVEQYF.

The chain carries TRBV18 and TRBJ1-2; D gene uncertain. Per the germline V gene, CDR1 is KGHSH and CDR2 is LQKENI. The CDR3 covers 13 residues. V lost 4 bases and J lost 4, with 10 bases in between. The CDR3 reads CASSRGVPYGYTF. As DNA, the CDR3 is TGTGCCAGCTCACGCGGAGTCCCCTATGGCTACACCTTC.

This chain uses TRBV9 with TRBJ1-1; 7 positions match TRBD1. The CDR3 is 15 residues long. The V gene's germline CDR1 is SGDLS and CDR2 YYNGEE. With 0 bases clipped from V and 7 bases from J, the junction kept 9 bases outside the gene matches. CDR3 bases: TGTGCCAGCAGCGTAGGTGACAGGGAGGAGGATGAAGCTTTCTTT. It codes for CASSVGDREEDEAFF.

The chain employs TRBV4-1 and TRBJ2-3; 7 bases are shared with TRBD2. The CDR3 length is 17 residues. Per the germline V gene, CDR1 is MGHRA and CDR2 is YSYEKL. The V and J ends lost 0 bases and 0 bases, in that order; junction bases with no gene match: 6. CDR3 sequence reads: CASSQEMASGSTDTQYF. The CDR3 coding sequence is TGCGCCAGCAGCCAAGAAATGGCTAGCGGTAGCACAGATACGCAGTATTTT.

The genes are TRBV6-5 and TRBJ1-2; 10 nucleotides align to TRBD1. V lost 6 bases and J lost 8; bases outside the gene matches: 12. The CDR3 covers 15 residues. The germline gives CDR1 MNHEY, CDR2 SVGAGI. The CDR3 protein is CASSLVSGTGEGYTF. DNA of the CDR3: TGTGCCAGCAGCTTAGTCTCCGGGACAGGGGAAGGCTACACCTTC.